The 27 T cell receptor beta chains below come from one sample, sequenced in a study of T cell responses to AZD1222 COVID-19 vaccine. The protocol was immunoSEQ multiplex PCR, while the TCRdb copy is restricted to in-frame clones and leaves out a portion. The sample consists of roughly 100,000 clones, over 80% of them appearing once. Sequencing used peripheral blood, obtained on day 0 of AZD1222 vaccination. The receptor source for this set is an adult in good health.

The rearrangement links TRBV5-1 to TRBJ2-7, with 9 bases lining up with TRBD1. The germline V gene encodes CDR1 SGHRS and CDR2 YFSETQ. Trimming cost V 0 bases and J 4 bases; bases outside gene matches: 2. The CDR3 runs 14 residues. This CDR3 is CASSLGGTGYEQYF. CDR3 bases: TGCGCCAGCAGCTTGGGGGGGACAGGGTACGAGCAGTACTTC.

The chain joins TRBV28 to TRBJ1-5; a weak D match, TRBD1 (6 bases). Germline V gene sequence: CDR1 MDHEN, CDR2 SYDVKM. V was clipped by 6 bases and J by 6 bases, with 12 bases between them. This CDR3 contains 13 residues. CDR3 nucleotide sequence: TGTGCCAGCAGCAACACAGGGAGTCAGCCCCAGCATTTT. Translated, it gives CASSNTGSQPQHF.

The V gene is TRBV6-4, the J gene TRBJ1-2; D is undetermined. In germline, CDR1 is MRHNA, CDR2 SNTAGT. Trimming removed 0 bases at V and 6 bases at J, with 14 bases between. The CDR3 has 15 amino acids. CDR3 loop: CASSDSIGGGDGYTF. CDR3 in DNA: TGTGCCAGCAGTGACTCGATCGGAGGTGGGGATGGCTACACCTTC.

At least ten counts were recorded for this clone. Other nucleotide sequences in the sample specify the same CDR3. The rearrangement links TRBV7-3 to TRBJ1-1; the D is unclear. Trimming cost V 0 bases and J 1 base, with 3 bases left between them. The CDR3 extends over 13 amino acids. Germline V gives CDR1 SGHTA, CDR2 FQGTGA. CDR3 bases: TGTGCCAGCAGCTTAACCGGGAACACTGAAGCTTTCTTT. This translates into CASSLTGNTEAFF.

The rearrangement joins TRBV28 to TRBJ1-6; D remains ambiguous. Germline V gene data show CDR1 as MDHEN and CDR2 as SYDVKM. V lost 5 bases to trimming and J lost 11 bases, with 16 bases between them. This CDR3 has 14 amino acids. The CDR3 coding sequence is TGTGCCAGCAGTAGCCGGAGCGGCGGGACACCCCTCCACTTT. Protein: CASSSRSGGTPLHF.

The chain combines TRBV4-3 with TRBJ2-4, with 12 bases aligning to TRBD2. The V gene's germline CDR1 is LGHNA and CDR2 YSLEER. The CDR3 is 14 amino acids. V dropped 4 bases and J dropped 6; count of bases not matched to a gene: 1. The CDR3 DNA follows: TGCGCCAGCAGCCTACTAGCGGGAGGAAACATTCAGTACTTC. Protein product: CASSLLAGGNIQYF.

V and J are TRBV18 and TRBJ1-5; D gene ambiguous. Germline V lookup: CDR1 KGHSH, CDR2 LQKENI. Trimming shortened V by 4 bases and J by 0 bases, and 10 bases separated the two germline ends. The CDR3 runs 15 residues. This CDR3 is CASSQSSPSNQPQHF. In DNA, the CDR3 is TGTGCCAGCTCACAATCCAGTCCTAGCAATCAGCCCCAGCATTTT. The whole variable domain, filled in from reference TRBV18 and TRBJ1-5, reads NAGVMQNPRHLVRRRGQEARLRCSPMKGHSHVYWYRQLPEEGLKFMVYLQKENIIDESGMPKERFSAEFPKEGPSILRIQQVVRGDSAAYFCASSQSSPSNQPQHFGDGTRLSIL.

The chain uses TRBV28 and TRBJ1-2, with TRBD1 identical over 9 bases. The CDR3 has 17 amino acids. Germline V gives CDR1 MDHEN, CDR2 SYDVKM. Trimming removed 2 bases from V and 2 bases from J; junction bases left unmatched: 9. This CDR3 reads CASSLIGTGGFNYGYTF. CDR3 DNA: TGTGCCAGCAGTTTAATAGGAACAGGGGGCTTCAACTATGGCTACACCTTC.

The genes are TRBV4-1 and TRBJ2-4; possibly TRBD2 for D (5 bases). Deletions cut 0 bases from V and 2 bases from J, with 20 bases between. Germline CDR1 reads MGHRA; CDR2 reads YSYEKL. The CDR3 covers 19 residues. Here the CDR3 DNA reads TGCGCCAGCAGCCAAGATCGGGGTTTCCCGGGCCCCTCCAAAAACATTCAGTACTTC. As protein: CASSQDRGFPGPSKNIQYF.

This clone was observed a single time. This chain uses TRBV27 with TRBJ1-1; no clear D gene. Trimming left V 7 bases short and J 6 bases short, with 0 bases between. The CDR3 sequence is 8 residues long. Germline CDR1 and CDR2: MNHEY and SMNVEV (reference sequence). This CDR3 reads CASTEAFF. CDR3 nucleotide sequence: TGTGCCAGCACTGAAGCTTTCTTT.

CDR3 loop: CASSEGTVSYNEQFF. The CDR3 region has the DNA TGTGCCAGCAGTGAAGGGACAGTCTCCTACAATGAGCAGTTCTTC. The J gene is TRBJ2-1, the V gene TRBV6-1, with D maybe TRBD1 (6 bases). CDR3 length: 15 amino acids. CDR1 is MNHNS and CDR2 is SASEGT in the germline V gene. V shed 1 base and J shed 0 bases, with 7 bases lying between them.

The genes are TRBV9 and TRBJ1-1, with TRBD1 matching 7 bases. The length of the CDR3 is 14 residues. CDR1 is SGDLS and CDR2 is YYNGEE in the germline V gene. The V and J ends lost 2 bases and 5 bases, in that order; junction bases with no gene match: 6. In DNA form, the CDR3 reads TGTGCCAGCAGCGTCGTGACAGGGCGGACTGAAGCTTTCTTT. Translated, it gives CASSVVTGRTEAFF.

The chain uses TRBV9 and TRBJ2-3, with 9 bases lining up with TRBD1. This CDR3 is built from 15 residues. Germline-derived CDR1 and CDR2 are SGDLS and YYNGEE. After removal of 0 bases from V and 8 bases from J, the junction contained 7 bases not matched to a gene. In nucleotides, the CDR3 is TGTGCCAGCAGCGTAGGACAGGGGGATCAAAGTACGCAGTATTTT. It is translated as CASSVGQGDQSTQYF. Filled out from reference TRBV9 and TRBJ2-3, the complete variable domain reads DSGVTQTPKHLITATGQRVTLRCSPRSGDLSVYWYQQSLDQGLQFLIQYYNGEERAKGNILERFSAQQFPDLHSELNLSSLELGDSALYFCASSVGQGDQSTQYFGPGTRLTVL.

The chain couples TRBV11-3 to TRBJ2-7; unclear D gene. CDR1 is SGHNT, CDR2 YENEEA, per germline. Deletions cut 5 bases from V and 2 bases from J, with 7 bases between. The CDR3 has 12 residues. CDR3 coding DNA: TGTGCCAGCAGCGCCGTCCCCTACGAGCAGTACTTC. It codes for CASSAVPYEQYF.

CDR3 bases: TGTGCCTGGAGTTGGAACACTGAAGCTTTCTTT. Translating it yields CAWSWNTEAFF. The chain couples TRBV30 to TRBJ1-1, with no clear D. With 2 bases removed from V and 1 base from J, the gap between germline ends came to 2 bases. The germline V gene has CDR1 GTSNPN and CDR2 SVGIG (reference sequence). The CDR3 has 11 amino acids.

The V call is TRBV19, the J call TRBJ1-6, with D unresolved. V shed 8 bases and J shed 7 bases, with 18 bases lying between them. The CDR3 has 15 residues. Germline CDR1 is LNHDA and CDR2 is SQIVND (reference sequence). The CDR3 sequence: CASCYDRTRNSPLHF. DNA for the CDR3: TGTGCCAGTTGCTACGACCGTACTCGGAATTCACCCCTCCACTTT.

V usage is TRBV28 and J usage is TRBJ2-1; tentatively, D is TRBD2 (7 bases). V lost 8 bases, J lost 9 bases, and 17 bases lay in between. The length of the CDR3 is 13 residues. Germline V gives CDR1 MDHEN, CDR2 SYDVKM. The CDR3 nucleotides are TGTGCCAGCCGAAGAGGGGGGGGCCTTGAGCAGTTCTTC. It yields the protein CASRRGGGLEQFF.

The rearrangement links TRBV2 to TRBJ2-5; D uncertain. This CDR3 has 15 amino acids. Germline V gives CDR1 SNHLY, CDR2 FYNNEI. Deletions cut 5 bases from V and 1 base from J, with 14 bases between. CDR3 DNA sequence: TGTGCCAGCAGTCGCGGACGTATACTCCAAGAGACCCAGTACTTC. Amino acids: CASSRGRILQETQYF.

The V gene is TRBV5-8, the J gene TRBJ1-2; D is possibly TRBD1 (5 bases). Germline V lookup: CDR1 SGHTS, CDR2 YDEGEE. This CDR3 has 14 residues. Trimming shortened V by 1 base and J by 6 bases, and 13 bases separated the two germline ends. The CDR3 DNA follows: TGTGCCAGCAGCTTGTCTAAGAGGGGCAATGGCTACACCTTC. The encoded protein is CASSLSKRGNGYTF.

J is TRBJ2-2 and V is TRBV30; possible D gene TRBD1, 8 bases. Per germline, CDR1 GTSNPN and CDR2 SVGIG (reference sequence). This CDR3 is 15 amino acids long. V lost 3 bases and J lost 5, with 16 bases in between. This CDR3 is CAWSHGQGGTGELFF. CDR3 nucleotide sequence: TGTGCCTGGAGCCATGGACAGGGAGGGACCGGGGAGCTGTTTTTT.

This chain links TRBV3-1 (or the pseudogene TRBV3-2) with TRBJ2-5; D is perhaps TRBD2 (6 bases). The V end lost 0 bases, the J end lost 2 bases, and 13 bases lay between the germline ends. Germline V lookup: CDR1 LGHDT, CDR2 YNNKEL (reference sequence). This CDR3 has 16 amino acids. This chain's CDR3 is CASSQEPGLFQETQYF. The CDR3 DNA is TGTGCCAGCAGCCAAGAGCCGGGACTCTTTCAAGAGACCCAGTACTTC.

This chain uses TRBV11-2 with TRBJ1-1; D is unclear. V was shortened by 1 base and J by 4 bases, with 16 bases between the two germline ends. Germline CDR1 and CDR2: SGHAT and FQNNGV. CDR3 length: 16 amino acids. The CDR3 loop reads CASSLGTGKSPTEAFF. As DNA, the CDR3 is TGTGCCAGCAGCTTAGGGACTGGGAAGAGCCCCACTGAAGCTTTCTTT.

This chain connects TRBV2 to TRBJ2-1; perhaps TRBD1 as D (6 bases). The CDR3 is 13 amino acids. V was shortened by 6 bases and J by 6 bases, with 12 bases between the two germline ends. CDR1 SNHLY and CDR2 FYNNEI come from the germline V gene. Here the CDR3 reads CASSEDRSNEQFF. The CDR3 bases are TGTGCCAGCAGCGAGGACAGATCCAATGAGCAGTTCTTC.

The chain carries TRBV9 and TRBJ2-3; 13 nucleotides align to TRBD2. This CDR3 contains 17 residues. V shed 4 bases and J 6 bases; nucleotides not matched to a gene: 11. Germline V CDR1 and CDR2: SGDLS, YYNGEE. This CDR3 is CASSPLLAGGPRDTQYF. The CDR3 nucleotides read TGTGCCAGCAGCCCTTTACTAGCGGGGGGGCCAAGGGATACGCAGTATTTT.

CDR3 amino acids: CASSLQREVYEQYF. The CDR3 DNA reads TGTGCCAGCAGCCTCCAGCGGGAGGTCTACGAGCAGTACTTC. The chain employs TRBV7-2 and TRBJ2-7, with 9 bases aligning to TRBD2. CDR1 is SGHTA and CDR2 is FQGNSA in the germline V gene. The CDR3 spans 14 residues. Germline trimming cut 5 bases from V and 3 bases from J; bases unmatched to any gene: 5.

The V gene is TRBV6-2 or TRBV6-3, the J gene TRBJ1-5; tentatively, D is TRBD1 (6 bases). Germline CDR1 is MNHEY and CDR2 is SVGEGT. The CDR3 extends over 18 amino acids. Trimming cost V 2 bases and J 3 bases, with 20 bases left between them. DNA for the CDR3: TGTGCCAGCAGTTACCGGACTAGGGGGGCGGTTAACAATCAGCCCCAGCATTTT. The encoded protein is CASSYRTRGAVNNQPQHF.

This clone was seen just once. V and J are TRBV6-6 and TRBJ2-3; a possible D gene is TRBD2 (6 bases). Germline V gene data show CDR1 as MNHNY and CDR2 as SVGAGI (reference sequence). The CDR3 is 15 residues long. V was trimmed by 3 bases and J by 2 bases, leaving 12 bases between them. The CDR3, as DNA: TGTGCCAGCAGTTATGAGGGGAGGATCACAGATACGCAGTATTTT. Translating it yields CASSYEGRITDTQYF.